These 18 T cell receptor beta chains were sequenced from one sample in a study of tumor-infiltrating lymphocytes in localized non-small cell lung cancer (dated by TCRdb to about 2021). Libraries were built with the immunoSEQ multiplex PCR assay. Imported from immuneACCESS, the table was reduced by TCRdb to in-frame sequences with V and J called. These copies leave out some clones; in studies compared against another copy, an unresolved V gene accounts for under half, and the cause of the remainder is not known. Here the sample has about 10,000 clones; 65% to 90% occur a single time. The ten largest make up less than 9% of the sample. The sequenced sample consisted of uninvolved lung tissue not adjacent to the tumor. The receptors here all came from a human donor with non-small cell lung cancer.

The gene calls are TRBV4-1 and TRBJ1-1; TRBD1 agrees at 9 bases. Germline V CDR1 and CDR2: MGHRA, YSYEKL. The CDR3 has 17 amino acids. Trimming cost V 4 bases and J 1 base; bases outside gene matches: 10. The CDR3 bases are TGCGCCAGCAGCCCGGGACAGGGTATCGGTCCGAACACTGAAGCTTTCTTT. Translation gives CASSPGQGIGPNTEAFF.

The V and J genes are TRBV6-5 and TRBJ1-1, with 9 positions matching TRBD1. The CDR3 is made up of 15 amino acids. The J segment lost 0 bases and the V segment lost 7 bases, leaving 6 bases of the junction unmatched. Germline lookup yields CDR1 MNHEY and CDR2 SVGAGI. In nucleotides, the CDR3 is TGTGCCAGCAACTCACAGGGGGCCCTGAACACTGAAGCTTTCTTT. Protein product: CASNSQGALNTEAFF.

The chain employs TRBV4-1 and TRBJ1-3; 10 bases map to TRBD1. V was clipped by 1 base and J by 0 bases; unmatched bases: 3. Germline loops: CDR1 MGHRA, CDR2 YSYEKL. The CDR3 extends over 17 amino acids. Here the CDR3 DNA reads TGCGCCAGCAGCCAAGGACAGGGGGCTTTCTCTGGAAACACCATATATTTT. Translating gives CASSQGQGAFSGNTIYF.

The chain recombines TRBV5-1 with TRBJ2-1, with 12 nucleotides matching TRBD2. Germline-derived CDR1 and CDR2 are SGHRS and YFSETQ. The CDR3 covers 17 residues. Germline trimming cut 5 bases from V and 7 bases from J; bases unmatched to any gene: 13. As DNA, the CDR3 is TGCGCCAGCAGTGGGGCCGCTAGCGGGGGGGGGAGAAATGAGCAGTTCTTC. Its protein product is CASSGAASGGGRNEQFF. Variable domain in full (rest from reference TRBV5-1 and TRBJ2-1): KAGVTQTPRYLIKTRGQQVTLSCSPISGHRSVSWYQQTPGQGLQFLFEYFSETQRNKGNFPGRFSGRQFSNSRSEMNVSTLELGDSALYLCASSGAASGGGRNEQFFGPGTRLTVL.

The rearrangement joins TRBV5-1 to TRBJ1-1; 8 bases match TRBD1. Germline CDR1 is SGHRS and CDR2 is YFSETQ. V shed 4 bases and J 6 bases; nucleotides not matched to a gene: 5. CDR3 length equals 13 residues. CDR3 in DNA: TGCGCCAGCAGCCTCGACAGGGGACCTGAAGCTTTCTTT. Amino acids: CASSLDRGPEAFF.

J is TRBJ1-3 and V is TRBV27, with D perhaps TRBD1 (6 bases). The CDR3 is 14 residues long. V was cut by 5 bases and J by 2 bases, with 10 bases left in between. Germline V gene sequence: CDR1 MNHEY, CDR2 SMNVEV (reference sequence). CDR3 sequence reads: CASSVQGTGNTIYF. DNA of the CDR3: TGTGCCAGCAGTGTACAGGGTACTGGAAACACCATATATTTT.

The chain uses TRBV14 and TRBJ2-7; 7 bases fit TRBD1. Looked up from germline, CDR1 is SGHDN and CDR2 is FVKESK. J gave up 2 bases and V 2 bases, and 6 bases lay outside the gene matches. The CDR3 loop spans 15 amino acids. The CDR3 DNA sequence: TGTGCCAGCAGCCAAAGTCGGGACAGAACCTACGAGCAGTACTTC. As protein: CASSQSRDRTYEQYF. Supplemented by reference TRBV14 and TRBJ2-7, the full variable domain reads EAGVTQFPSHSVIEKGQTVTLRCDPISGHDNLYWYRRVMGKEIKFLLHFVKESKQDESGMPNNRFLAERTGGTYSTLKVQPAELEDSGVYFCASSQSRDRTYEQYFGPGTRLTVT.

The chain combines TRBV30 with TRBJ2-5; D might be TRBD1 (6 bases). This CDR3 contains 15 residues. Trimming took off 3 bases at V and 6 bases at J, with 20 bases between the two ends. Germline CDR1 GTSNPN, CDR2 SVGIG (reference sequence). CDR3 residues: CAWSRTDLRGKTQYF. CDR3 in DNA: TGTGCCTGGAGCAGGACCGATTTGAGGGGGAAGACCCAGTACTTC.

CDR3 sequence (DNA): TGTGCCAGCTCCTCCGGATATAGCAATCAGCCCCAGCATTTT. As protein: CASSSGYSNQPQHF. The chain employs TRBV18 and TRBJ1-5, with no clear D. V was pared by 6 bases and J by 0 bases, with 9 bases between. The CDR3 loop spans 14 amino acids. The germline V gene encodes CDR1 KGHSH and CDR2 LQKENI.

The chain employs TRBV2 and TRBJ2-5; TRBD2 might be the D (6 bases). Germline V gene sequence: CDR1 SNHLY, CDR2 FYNNEI. Deletions cut 4 bases from V and 5 bases from J, with 11 bases between. The CDR3 contains 13 residues. CDR3 sequence (DNA): TGTGCCAGCAGTGGGGGGGAAGTGGAGACCCAGTACTTC. Translating it yields CASSGGEVETQYF.

The V and J genes are TRBV6-5 and TRBJ1-2; no reliable D call. Germline-derived CDR1 and CDR2 are MNHEY and SVGAGI. The V gene lost 0 bases and the J gene lost 7 bases, with 9 bases spanning the gap. The CDR3 runs 13 residues. The CDR3 region has the DNA TGTGCCAGCAGTTACTCGGCCACCTTTGGCTACACCTTC. Residues: CASSYSATFGYTF.

The J gene is TRBJ2-5, the V gene TRBV5-1; 7 positions agree with TRBD1. Germline loops: CDR1 SGHRS, CDR2 YFSETQ. CDR3 size: 14 residues. V was pared by 3 bases and J by 5 bases, with 7 bases of the junction left unmatched. The CDR3 here is CASSYRQGWETQYF. CDR3 nucleotides: TGCGCCAGCAGCTACAGACAGGGATGGGAGACCCAGTACTTC.

This clone was seen a single time. V gene TRBV2 combines with J gene TRBJ2-3, with 16 bases lining up with TRBD2. The CDR3 spans 16 residues. The ends lost 8 bases at V and 2 bases at J; junction bases unmatched: 4. Per germline, CDR1 SNHLY and CDR2 FYNNEI. CDR3 coding DNA: TGTGCCAGCGGGACTAGCGGGGGGGCGCCCACAGATACGCAGTATTTT. Amino acid sequence: CASGTSGGAPTDTQYF.

V is TRBV25-1 and J is TRBJ2-7; D gene uncertain. The germline V and J ends were trimmed by 6 bases and 2 bases, with 11 bases remaining between them. This CDR3 comprises 13 residues. Germline V gene data show CDR1 as MGHDK and CDR2 as SYGVNS. The CDR3, as DNA: TGTGCCAGCAGGGACGATTCGACCTACGAGCAGTACTTC. Its translation is CASRDDSTYEQYF.

This clone has more than one count but fewer than ten. The chain uses TRBV4-1 and TRBJ1-4, with D tentatively TRBD1 (6 bases). V dropped 2 bases and J dropped 5 bases, with 15 bases sitting between them. This CDR3 has 16 residues. CDR1 and CDR2 from the germline V gene are MGHRA and YSYEKL. In DNA form, the CDR3 reads TGCGCCAGCAGCCAATCAGGACAGTGGGAGAATGAAAAACTGTTTTTT. Amino acids: CASSQSGQWENEKLFF.

The rearrangement uses TRBV5-1 and TRBJ1-3, with D possibly being TRBD1 (6 bases). Trimming removed 5 bases from V and 3 bases from J, with 12 bases in between. Germline V gene sequence: CDR1 SGHRS, CDR2 YFSETQ. The CDR3 contains 14 residues. DNA for the CDR3: TGCGCCAGCAGTCAGGGGTCTAGTGGAAACACCATATATTTT. This encodes CASSQGSSGNTIYF.

The V and J genes are TRBV6-6 and TRBJ1-5; D unresolved. There are 11 residues in the CDR3. The V gene's germline CDR1 is MNHNY and CDR2 SVGAGI (reference sequence). With 6 bases removed from V and 11 bases from J, the gap between germline ends came to 11 bases. CDR3 bases: TGTGCCAGCAGCTCCCCCGGGGCCCAGCATTTT. Amino acid sequence: CASSSPGAQHF.

This chain uses TRBV6-1 with TRBJ1-1, with TRBD1 as a possible D gene (5 bases). This CDR3 region has 13 residues. V shed 2 bases and J shed 4 bases, with 8 bases lying between them. Germline CDR1 MNHNS, CDR2 SASEGT. The CDR3 DNA follows: TGTGCCAGCAGTGAATGGGGGGTCACTGAAGCTTTCTTT. It yields the protein CASSEWGVTEAFF.